One and the same sample provided the 2 T cell receptor beta chains below, sequenced in a study of T cells in narcolepsy. Profiled with immunoSEQ multiplex PCR; TCRdb holds only in-frame clones, not every one. The sample consists of about 30,000 clones, 83% of them appearing once. The specimen sequenced was memory (CD45RA-) CD4+ T cells from blood. These receptors were taken from a human donor in good health.

J is TRBJ1-5 and V is TRBV19; D is ambiguous. The V gene lost 3 bases and the J gene lost 3 bases, with 6 bases spanning the gap. Germline V lookup: CDR1 LNHDA, CDR2 SQIVND (reference sequence). The CDR3 length is 13 residues. CDR3 DNA: TGTGCCAGTAGTATTGGACCCAATCAGCCCCAGCATTTT. Amino acid sequence: CASSIGPNQPQHF.

The chain carries TRBV14 and TRBJ1-2; no clear D. The germline V gene has CDR1 SGHDN and CDR2 FVKESK. The CDR3 consists of 17 residues. Trimming removed 1 base at V and 2 bases at J, with 17 bases between. The chain's CDR3 is CASSQVRTGFRNYGYTF. As DNA, the CDR3 is TGTGCCAGCAGCCAAGTACGTACGGGTTTTAGGAACTATGGCTACACCTTC.